This is a list of T cell receptor beta chains from one sample in a study of blood T cell repertoires in COVID-19. The repertoire was sequenced with immunoSEQ multiplex PCR; TCRdb's copy has only in-frame clones and lacks some. The sample records roughly 250,000 clones, 87% being singletons. The sample comprised peripheral blood. The source is a man aged 60 to 75 who had recovered from COVID-19. Each CDR3 is given with its conserved first and last residue. A D gene is named only where the DNA matches it firmly. Size is stated for part of the rows, as once, few or many counts, or as a class when the clone is expanded.

clone_size	v_call	j_call	cdr3_length	d_call	cdr3_nt	cdr3_aa
.	TRBV9	TRBJ2-1	17	.	TGTGCCAGCAGCGTAGGTGCGGGGTTTGGGCAGAACAATGAGCAGTTCTTC	CASSVGAGFGQNNEQFF
once	TRBV5-1	TRBJ2-3	15	TRBD2	TGCGCCAGCAGCCCCCTAGCGGGGCCCACAGATACGCAGTATTTT	CASSPLAGPTDTQYF
.	TRBV28	TRBJ1-1	15	.	TGTGCCAGCAGTTTCGTTTCAGGGGTAGATACTGAAGCTTTCTTT	CASSFVSGVDTEAFF
.	TRBV5-1	TRBJ1-4	14	.	TGCGCCAGCAGCCAGTGGGACTTTAATGAAAAACTGTTTTTT	CASSQWDFNEKLFF
.	TRBV3-1/TRBV3-2	TRBJ1-3	16	.	TGTGCCAGCAGCGGCATTTCTAGAGGCTCTGGAAACACCATATATTTT	CASSGISRGSGNTIYF
.	TRBV2	TRBJ1-6	13	.	TGTGCCAGCACTGGACAGCCAAATTCACCCCTCCACTTT	CASTGQPNSPLHF
.	TRBV28	TRBJ2-7	14	TRBD1	TGTGCCAGCAGGCTTCCGGGACAGGGGACCGAGCAGTACTTC	CASRLPGQGTEQYF
.	TRBV19	TRBJ2-2	14	.	TGTGCCAGTAGTATGTGGGGGGACACCGGGGAGCTGTTTTTT	CASSMWGDTGELFF
.	TRBV7-8	TRBJ2-2	16	.	TGTGCCAGCAGCTTAGGGGGCCAAGCGAACACCGGGGAGCTGTTTTTT	CASSLGGQANTGELFF
once	TRBV3-1/TRBV3-2	TRBJ2-5	15	TRBD2	TGTGCCAGCAGCCTTGGGGACCGCGGGGGAAAGACCCAGTACTTC	CASSLGDRGGKTQYF
.	TRBV28	TRBJ1-5	15	TRBD1	TGTGCCAGCAGGGGGGTTAGGGGGCAGAGTCAGCCCCAGCATTTT	CASRGVRGQSQPQHF
.	TRBV5-1	TRBJ1-1	14	.	TGCGCCAGCAGCGCACTGACAGTGAACACTGAAGCTTTCTTT	CASSALTVNTEAFF
.	TRBV19	TRBJ1-1	16	TRBD1	TGTGCCAGTAGTGATTCTCTCGACAGGGCCACTTTTGAAGCTTTCTTT	CASSDSLDRATFEAFF
.	TRBV25-1	TRBJ1-2	13	.	TGTGCCAGCAGTCAGAAGTATGGCTATGGCTACACCTTC	CASSQKYGYGYTF
.	TRBV27	TRBJ1-4	14	.	TGTGCCAGCAGAAGAGGGTCAACTAATGAAAAACTGTTTTTT	CASRRGSTNEKLFF
.	TRBV18	TRBJ1-2	15	.	TGTGCCAGCTCACTCAGCCTCGAGGGGGTCTATGGCTACACCTTC	CASSLSLEGVYGYTF
.	TRBV5-8	TRBJ2-5	13	.	TGTGCCAGCAGTTTTAGGGGCCGGGAGACCCAGTACTTC	CASSFRGRETQYF
.	TRBV4-2	TRBJ2-5	18	TRBD2	TGTGCCAGCAGCCGGCGTAGCGGGGGTATATCTGGTTCGGAGACCCAGTACTTC	CASSRRSGGISGSETQYF
.	TRBV5-1	TRBJ2-7	15	TRBD1	TGCGCCAGCAGCTTGGCCGGACAGGTATTTTCCGAGCAGTACTTC	CASSLAGQVFSEQYF
.	TRBV5-6	TRBJ1-5	14	.	TGTGCCAGCCGCTGGGGGGGGGTTGGACAGCCCCAGCATTTT	CASRWGGVGQPQHF
once	TRBV3-1/TRBV3-2	TRBJ2-7	16	TRBD1	TGTGCCAGCAGCCAAGATAGAAGGACAGGGGGCTCCGAGCAGTACTTC	CASSQDRRTGGSEQYF
once	TRBV19	TRBJ1-1	16	TRBD1	TGTGCCAGTAGTACCCGAGAAGGACAGGCTCAGCCTGAAGCTTTCTTT	CASSTREGQAQPEAFF
.	TRBV19	TRBJ1-4	16	.	TGTGCCAGTAGTTCCTTCAGGTCAGGGACTAATGAAAAACTGTTTTTT	CASSSFRSGTNEKLFF
.	TRBV7-9	TRBJ2-7	13	TRBD1	TGTGCCAGCAGCCGGGACAGGACGTACGAGCAGTACTTC	CASSRDRTYEQYF
.	TRBV5-6	TRBJ1-2	14	TRBD1	TGTGCCAGCAGTCGGGGGGACAGGATCAGTGGCTACACCTTC	CASSRGDRISGYTF
.	TRBV7-8	TRBJ1-2	15	.	TGTGCCAGCAGCCCTAGCGGAGGGTCGGGCTATGGCTACACCTTC	CASSPSGGSGYGYTF
.	TRBV2	TRBJ1-2	13	.	TGTGCCAGCGTCAACGGGGGGGGTTATGGCTACACCTTC	CASVNGGGYGYTF
once	TRBV27	TRBJ1-2	12	TRBD1	TGTGCCAGCGCGGACAGGACTTATGGCTACACCTTC	CASADRTYGYTF
.	TRBV19	TRBJ1-5	12	.	TGTGCCAGTCCAACGGGGGGCCAGCCCCAGCATTTT	CASPTGGQPQHF
.	TRBV9	TRBJ2-5	12	.	TGTGCCAGCACGGGGTTCGGGGAGACCCAGTACTTC	CASTGFGETQYF
.	TRBV5-1	TRBJ1-5	15	.	TGCGCCAGCAGCCCGGATACAGGGAACAATCAGCCCCAGCATTTT	CASSPDTGNNQPQHF
.	TRBV7-9	TRBJ1-5	14	.	TGTGCCAGCAGCTTAGCGGCAGGAAAAGGGCCCCAGCATTTT	CASSLAAGKGPQHF
.	TRBV2	TRBJ2-3	14	TRBD2	TGTGCCACTGATCTAGCGGGGCTCACAGATACGCAGTATTTT	CATDLAGLTDTQYF
.	TRBV9	TRBJ2-1	17	.	TGTGCCAGCAGCGTAGATATGGGCGGGCTCAGGGGAAATGAGCAGTTCTTC	CASSVDMGGLRGNEQFF
.	TRBV18	TRBJ2-5	11	.	TGTGCCAGCCGTAGCCAAGAGACCCAGTACTTC	CASRSQETQYF
once	TRBV7-9	TRBJ1-6	14	.	TGTGCCAGCAGCTTAGTCCAGGGGTATTCACCCCTCCACTTT	CASSLVQGYSPLHF
once	TRBV5-1	TRBJ2-1	16	.	TGCGCCAGCAGCTCCCTCTCACGCCAACTAGACCATGAGCAGTTCTTC	CASSSLSRQLDHEQFF
many	TRBV19	TRBJ2-2	15	.	TGTGCCAGTAGTATACGGGGGAGAGGCACCGGGGAGCTGTTTTTT	CASSIRGRGTGELFF
.	TRBV5-1	TRBJ2-2	14	TRBD1	TGCGCCAGCAGCTTGACAGGGGTGACCGGGGAGCTGTTTTTT	CASSLTGVTGELFF
.	TRBV6-5	TRBJ2-2	15	.	TGTGCCAGCACCCGATTAGGAGGGGTCACCGGGGAGCTGTTTTTT	CASTRLGGVTGELFF
few	TRBV27	TRBJ2-7	15	.	TGTGCCAGCAGTTTATACGCGGGCGGATTGTACGAGCAGTACTTC	CASSLYAGGLYEQYF
once	TRBV11-2	TRBJ2-5	16	TRBD2	TGTGCCAGCAGCTTATCGGCGGGGGGGCTCGGAGAGACCCAGTACTTC	CASSLSAGGLGETQYF
few	TRBV10-1	TRBJ2-1	16	.	TGCGCCAGCAGTGATAGGACTCACTTGGGCTACAATGAGCAGTTCTTC	CASSDRTHLGYNEQFF
.	TRBV6-1	TRBJ2-5	16	TRBD1	TGTGCCAGCAGTGAAGGGACAGGAGCGTTCCAAGAGACCCAGTACTTC	CASSEGTGAFQETQYF
.	TRBV2	TRBJ1-5	15	.	TGTGCCAGCAGCCTTTCGTCAGGGAGCAATCAGCCCCAGCATTTT	CASSLSSGSNQPQHF
.	TRBV7-2	TRBJ2-2	15	.	TGTGCCAGCAGGTTTGGGGCGAAGAACACCGGGGAGCTGTTTTTT	CASRFGAKNTGELFF
.	TRBV5-4	TRBJ1-2	14	TRBD1	TGTGCCAGCAGCCGGACAGGGGGCCTCTATGGCTACACCTTC	CASSRTGGLYGYTF
.	TRBV6-5	TRBJ1-2	14	.	TGTGCCAGCAGTTTGGAGGGGCGAAGCTATGGCTACACCTTC	CASSLEGRSYGYTF
.	TRBV5-6	TRBJ1-3	12	.	TGTGCCAGCAGCCACTCTGGAAACACCATATATTTT	CASSHSGNTIYF
.	TRBV5-6	TRBJ1-5	14	.	TGTGCCAGCAGCTTGGCCCCCAGCGGGCAGCCCCAGCATTTT	CASSLAPSGQPQHF
.	TRBV19	TRBJ1-1	15	.	TGTGCCAGTAGTAGGGGCTTTAAAGTCGGGCCTGAAGCTTTCTTT	CASSRGFKVGPEAFF
.	TRBV5-1	TRBJ2-3	17	TRBD2	TGCGCCAGCAGCTCGACTAGCGGGGGGGTTTTGGGAGATACGCAGTATTTT	CASSSTSGGVLGDTQYF
.	TRBV3-1/TRBV3-2	TRBJ2-5	14	.	TGTGCCAGCAGCCACCGACAGAGACAAGAGACCCAGTACTTC	CASSHRQRQETQYF
.	TRBV18	TRBJ1-1	14	.	TGTGCCAGCTCCATTCAGGCGGGTATCACTGAAGCTTTCTTT	CASSIQAGITEAFF
.	TRBV18	TRBJ1-4	13	TRBD1	TGTGCCACCACCACAGGGGTTAATGAAAAACTGTTTTTT	CATTTGVNEKLFF
once	TRBV11-2	TRBJ2-7	16	TRBD2	TGTGCCAGCAGCTTATTTACTAGCGGGGTGCCCTACGAGCAGTACTTC	CASSLFTSGVPYEQYF
.	TRBV28	TRBJ2-7	13	.	TGTGCCAGCTGCCAGACAGCTTCCTACGAGCAGTACTTC	CASCQTASYEQYF
.	TRBV19	TRBJ2-2	16	TRBD2	TGTGCCAGTAGTATATCACCGGGACTAGAAGCCGGGGAGCTGTTTTTT	CASSISPGLEAGELFF
once	TRBV25-1	TRBJ2-1	12	.	TGTGCCAGCAGTGACGGGAACAATGAGCAGTTCTTC	CASSDGNNEQFF
.	TRBV18	TRBJ2-1	19	TRBD1	TGTGCCAGCTCACCACCGGAGGGGCGACAGGGGGGTTTGTACAATGAGCAGTTCTTC	CASSPPEGRQGGLYNEQFF